Following are 17 T cell receptor beta chains from one sample sequenced in a study of human T cells and chemical hapten exposure. The time point here: pre-sensitization, week 0. Treatment here: therapeutic diphenylcyclopropenone sensitization with weekly scalp DPC. A single record per CDR3 protein comes from TCRdb applying MiXCR to the RACE reads. The sample carries approximately 400,000 distinct CDR3 sequences, roughly 4.6% recorded once. Specimen: whole blood, collected in connection with sensitization to the hapten diphenylcyclopropenone (DPC). Receptors originate from a woman in her forties or fifties with alopecia areata. Some clones in this sample may be carry-over from other donors' samples.

This clonotype has a count of ten or more. The rearrangement links TRBV28 to TRBJ2-5; no clear D gene. The CDR3 runs 12 residues. Germline V gene data show CDR1 as MDHEN and CDR2 as SYDVKM. V lost 6 bases, J lost 4 bases, and 9 bases lay in between. The CDR3 here is CASRLSAETQYF. The CDR3 DNA reads TGTGCCAGCAGGCTCTCGGCAGAGACCCAGTACTTC.

This clonotype was seen a handful of times. The J gene is TRBJ1-4, the V gene TRBV4-3, with a weak D call TRBD1 (5 bases). Trimming removed 0 bases at V and 6 bases at J, with 14 bases between. Germline CDR1 and CDR2: LGHNA and YSLEER. CDR3 length equals 16 residues. The CDR3 nucleotides are TGCGCCAGCAGCCAAGATACCGGGACGTTTGATGAAAAACTGTTTTTT. This encodes CASSQDTGTFDEKLFF.

The V gene is TRBV6-2 or TRBV6-3, the J gene TRBJ2-5, with D possibly being TRBD1 (6 bases). Germline lookup yields CDR1 MNHEY and CDR2 SVGEGT. CDR3 length equals 14 residues. Between the trimmed V and J ends, which lost 4 bases and 5 bases, there was a span of 14 bases. The CDR3 here is CASSSNRVGETQYF. In DNA, the CDR3 is TGTGCCAGCAGTTCCAACAGGGTAGGGGAGACCCAGTACTTC.

This clonotype turned up a few times. The rearrangement links TRBV7-2 to TRBJ1-2; 7 bases line up with TRBD1. Germline assignment: CDR1 SGHTA and CDR2 FQGNSA. Trimming at V came to 4 bases and at J to 4 bases, leaving 6 bases not matched to a gene. The CDR3 loop spans 14 amino acids. CDR3 sequence (DNA): TGTGCCAGCAGCTCGACAGGGAGTCTCTATGGCTACACCTTC. It yields the protein CASSSTGSLYGYTF.

CDR3 bases: TGTGCCAGCAGTCTCAGAGGGGGCTACACCTTC. This codes for CASSLRGGYTF. This chain links TRBV12-3 or TRBV12-4 with TRBJ1-2; no definite D call. This CDR3 has 11 amino acids. Trimming removed 5 bases at V and 8 bases at J, with 9 bases between.

V is TRBV12-3 or TRBV12-4 and J is TRBJ2-1, with 7 bases aligning to TRBD1. The CDR3 has 17 amino acids. J gave up 0 bases and V 11 bases, and 16 bases lay outside the gene matches. In DNA, the CDR3 is TGTGCCTGCACAACCTTAGGGGGCTCTAGCTCCTACAATGAGCAGTTCTTC. Encoded protein: CACTTLGGSSSYNEQFF.

This clonotype came up many times. The rearrangement joins TRBV4-3 to TRBJ2-3; maybe TRBD1 (5 bases). Germline assignment: CDR1 LGHNA and CDR2 YSLEER. The CDR3 totals 17 residues. The V end lost 0 bases, the J end lost 6 bases, and 19 bases lay between the germline ends. CDR3 loop: CASSQDFRAGQTDTQYF. The CDR3, as DNA: TGCGCCAGCAGCCAAGATTTCAGGGCAGGTCAGACTGATACGCAGTATTTT.

This clonotype was counted many times. The chain employs TRBV12-5 and TRBJ2-1, with 15 bases lining up with TRBD2. The CDR3 length is 17 residues. V lost 8 bases and J lost 9; bases outside the gene matches: 14. Germline-derived CDR1 and CDR2 are LGHNT and FRNRAP. CDR3 in DNA: TGTGCTAGTAAGAATACTATGGGACTAGCGGGAGGCCGTGAGCAGTTCTTC. It translates to CASKNTMGLAGGREQFF.

This clonotype showed up just a few times. This chain joins TRBV9 and TRBJ2-4; 8 positions match TRBD2. This CDR3 contains 16 residues. Germline V gene lookup returns CDR1 SGDLS and CDR2 YYNGEE. Trimming took 4 bases from V and 5 from J; bases not matched to a gene: 11. The CDR3 DNA sequence: TGTGCCAGCAGCCCCGACAGAACGGGAGGGCAAAACATTCAGTACTTC. This sequence encodes CASSPDRTGGQNIQYF.

This clonotype has more than one count but fewer than ten. The rearrangement uses TRBV30 and TRBJ1-5; possible D gene TRBD1, 6 bases. V was clipped by 0 bases and J by 11 bases, with 14 bases between them. Germline CDR1 GTSNPN, CDR2 SVGIG (reference sequence). The CDR3 consists of 13 residues. The CDR3 region is CAWSVIQGSAQHF. CDR3 DNA: TGTGCCTGGAGTGTAATTCAGGGGTCGGCCCAGCATTTT.

This clonotype occurred many times. The V call is TRBV5-1, the J call TRBJ1-1; D gene unclear. V lost 0 bases and J 0 bases, leaving 9 bases between the germline ends. Germline V gene data show CDR1 as SGHRS and CDR2 as YFSETQ. The CDR3 is 15 residues long. CDR3 DNA: TGCGCCAGCAGCTTGGTCCCGGCGATGAACACTGAAGCTTTCTTT. Translated, it gives CASSLVPAMNTEAFF.

The J gene is TRBJ1-5, the V gene TRBV20-1, with D tentatively TRBD1 (6 bases). The CDR3 extends over 15 amino acids. CDR1 and CDR2 (germline): DFQATT, SNEGSKA (reference sequence). V was cut by 3 bases and J by 4 bases, with 16 bases left in between. The CDR3: CSASGGRSRNQPQHF. The CDR3 DNA reads TGCAGTGCTAGCGGGGGGCGATCCAGAAATCAGCCCCAGCATTTT.

The chain recombines TRBV7-3 with TRBJ2-3; D is tentatively TRBD1 or TRBD2 (5 bases each). The CDR3 sequence is 15 residues long. In germline, CDR1 is SGHTA, CDR2 FQGTGA. V was shortened by 1 base and J by 2 bases, with 10 bases between the two germline ends. CDR3 in DNA: TGTGCCAGCAGCTTAAGGGGGACGGACACAGATACGCAGTATTTT. Translation gives CASSLRGTDTDTQYF. Drawing the rest from reference TRBV7-3 and TRBJ2-3, the complete variable domain is GAGVSQTPSNKVTEKGKYVELRCDPISGHTALYWYRQSLGQGPEFLIYFQGTGAADDSGLPNDRFFAVRPEGSVSTLKIQRTERGDSAVYLCASSLRGTDTDTQYFGPGTRLTVL.

This clonotype has more than one count but fewer than ten. The gene calls are TRBV4-2 and TRBJ2-3; 8 bases fit TRBD1. J was trimmed by 6 bases and V by 6 bases; bases with no gene match: 5. This CDR3 comprises 13 residues. Germline V gene lookup returns CDR1 LGHNA and CDR2 YNFKEQ. The CDR3 sequence is CASRPSGGDTQYF. The CDR3, as DNA: TGTGCCAGCAGACCCTCAGGGGGCGATACGCAGTATTTT.

The chain has TRBV27 and TRBJ2-7; weak D call: TRBD1 (5 bases). CDR1 and CDR2 from the germline V gene are MNHEY and SMNVEV (reference sequence). The CDR3 runs to 16 residues. Trimming shortened V by 5 bases and J by 2 bases, and 19 bases separated the two germline ends. CDR3 DNA sequence: TGTGCCAGCAGTCCCCTTGCACAGGCCCGGGCCTACGAGCAGTACTTC. Encoded protein: CASSPLAQARAYEQYF.

This clonotype was counted at least ten times. This chain joins TRBV9 and TRBJ2-2; D perhaps matches TRBD2 (6 bases). Germline CDR1 reads SGDLS; CDR2 reads YYNGEE. CDR3 length: 14 residues. The V and J ends lost 6 bases and 5 bases respectively, with 14 bases between them. As DNA, the CDR3 is TGTGCCAGCAATCAAAATGGAGGGACCGGGGAGCTGTTTTTT. As protein: CASNQNGGTGELFF.

This clonotype has more than one count but fewer than ten. The chain has TRBV7-9 and TRBJ2-3; no firm D call. With 11 bases removed from V and 2 bases from J, the gap between germline ends came to 17 bases. The CDR3 has 14 amino acids. Germline CDR1 SEHNR, CDR2 FQNEAQ (reference sequence). CDR3 in amino acids: CALLDDQDTDTQYF. The DNA for the CDR3 is TGTGCCCTTTTGGATGATCAGGACACAGATACGCAGTATTTT.